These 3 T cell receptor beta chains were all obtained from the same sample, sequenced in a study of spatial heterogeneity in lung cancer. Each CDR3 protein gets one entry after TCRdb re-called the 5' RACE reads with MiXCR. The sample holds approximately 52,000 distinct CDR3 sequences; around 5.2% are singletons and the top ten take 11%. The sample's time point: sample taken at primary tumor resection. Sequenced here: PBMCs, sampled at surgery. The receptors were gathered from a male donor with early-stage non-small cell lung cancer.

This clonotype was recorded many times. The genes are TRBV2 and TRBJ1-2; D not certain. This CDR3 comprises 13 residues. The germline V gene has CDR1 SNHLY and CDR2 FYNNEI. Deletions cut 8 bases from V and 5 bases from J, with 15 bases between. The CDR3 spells CASDAQARYGYTF. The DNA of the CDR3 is TGTGCCAGCGATGCTCAGGCCCGATATGGCTACACCTTC.

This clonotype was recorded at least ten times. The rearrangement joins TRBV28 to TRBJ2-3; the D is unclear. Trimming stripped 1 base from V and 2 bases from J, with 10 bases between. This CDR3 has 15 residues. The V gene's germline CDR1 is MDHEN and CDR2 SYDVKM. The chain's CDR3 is CASSLSSEATDTQYF. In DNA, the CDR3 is TGTGCCAGCAGTTTATCAAGCGAAGCCACAGATACGCAGTATTTT.

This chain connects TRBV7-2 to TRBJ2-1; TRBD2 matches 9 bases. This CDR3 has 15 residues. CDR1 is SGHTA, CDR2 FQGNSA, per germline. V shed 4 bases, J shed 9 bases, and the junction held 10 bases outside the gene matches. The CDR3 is CASSSTAGGPGEQFF. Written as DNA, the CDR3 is TGTGCCAGCAGCTCAACGGCGGGAGGGCCAGGTGAGCAGTTCTTC.